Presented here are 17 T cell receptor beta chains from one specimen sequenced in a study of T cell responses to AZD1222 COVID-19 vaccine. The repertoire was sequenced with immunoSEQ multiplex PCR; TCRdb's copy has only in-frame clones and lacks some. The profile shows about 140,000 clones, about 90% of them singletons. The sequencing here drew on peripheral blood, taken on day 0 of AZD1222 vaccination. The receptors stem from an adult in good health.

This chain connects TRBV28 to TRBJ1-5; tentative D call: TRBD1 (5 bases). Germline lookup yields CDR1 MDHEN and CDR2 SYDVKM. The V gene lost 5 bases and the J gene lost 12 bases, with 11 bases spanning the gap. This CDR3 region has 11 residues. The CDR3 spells CASSPPGDQHF. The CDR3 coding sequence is TGTGCCAGCAGTCCGCCGGGGGACCAGCATTTT.

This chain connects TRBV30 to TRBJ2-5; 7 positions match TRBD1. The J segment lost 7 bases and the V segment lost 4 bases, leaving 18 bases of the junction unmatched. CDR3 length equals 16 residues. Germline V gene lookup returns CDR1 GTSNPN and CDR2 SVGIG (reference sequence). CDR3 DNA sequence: TGTGCCTGGACTGACTTAACAGGGGTATTTTTGGGGACCCAGTACTTC. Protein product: CAWTDLTGVFLGTQYF.

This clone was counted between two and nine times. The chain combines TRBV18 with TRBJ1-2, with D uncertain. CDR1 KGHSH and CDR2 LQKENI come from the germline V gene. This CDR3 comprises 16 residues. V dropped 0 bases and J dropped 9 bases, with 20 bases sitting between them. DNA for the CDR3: TGTGCCAGCTCACCACCGGTTTTTGGTGGGGTTACTCGCTACACCTTC. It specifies CASSPPVFGGVTRYTF.

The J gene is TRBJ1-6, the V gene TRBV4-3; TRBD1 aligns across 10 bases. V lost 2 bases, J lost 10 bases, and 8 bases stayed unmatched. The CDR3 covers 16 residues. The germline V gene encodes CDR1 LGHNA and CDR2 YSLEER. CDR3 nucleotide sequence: TGCGCCAGCAGCCAAACACCGGGACAGGGGTTATCACCCCTCCACTTT. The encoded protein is CASSQTPGQGLSPLHF.

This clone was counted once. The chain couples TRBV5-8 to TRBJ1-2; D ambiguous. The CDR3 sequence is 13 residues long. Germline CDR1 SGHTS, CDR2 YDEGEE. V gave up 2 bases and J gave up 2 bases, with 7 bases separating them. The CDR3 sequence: CASSFDANYGYTF. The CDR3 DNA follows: TGTGCCAGCAGCTTCGACGCGAACTATGGCTACACCTTC.

The DNA of the CDR3 is TGTGCCAGTAGTATCACATACTCTGGAAACACCATATATTTT. The encoded protein is CASSITYSGNTIYF. This chain joins TRBV19 and TRBJ1-3; no clear D gene. Germline lookup yields CDR1 LNHDA and CDR2 SQIVND (reference sequence). Trimming left V 3 bases short and J 0 bases short, with 6 bases between. The CDR3 extends over 14 amino acids.

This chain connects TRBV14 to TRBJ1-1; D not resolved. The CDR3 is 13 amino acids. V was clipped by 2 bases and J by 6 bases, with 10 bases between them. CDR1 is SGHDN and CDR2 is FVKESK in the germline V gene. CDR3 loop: CASSQSRASEAFF. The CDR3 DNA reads TGTGCCAGCAGCCAATCTCGCGCGTCTGAAGCTTTCTTT.

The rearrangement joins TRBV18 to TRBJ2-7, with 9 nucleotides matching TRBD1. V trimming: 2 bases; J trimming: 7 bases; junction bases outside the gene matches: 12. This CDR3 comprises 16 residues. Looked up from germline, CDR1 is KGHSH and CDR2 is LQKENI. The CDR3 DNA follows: TGTGCCAGCTCACCAAGGACAGGGGCCCTTATGAGGGAGCAGTACTTC. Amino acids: CASSPRTGALMREQYF.

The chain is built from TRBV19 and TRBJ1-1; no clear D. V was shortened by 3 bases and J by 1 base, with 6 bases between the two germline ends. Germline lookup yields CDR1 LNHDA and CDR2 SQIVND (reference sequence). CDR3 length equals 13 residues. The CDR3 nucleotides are TGTGCCAGTAGTATGTCCGCGAACACTGAAGCTTTCTTT. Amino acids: CASSMSANTEAFF.

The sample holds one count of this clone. The CDR3 loop reads CASSISGGGTHGYEQYF. Here the CDR3 DNA reads TGTGCCAGTAGTATTTCAGGAGGGGGGACCCACGGGTACGAGCAGTACTTC. The gene calls are TRBV19 and TRBJ2-7; D is tentatively TRBD1 or TRBD2 (6 bases each). Trimming took off 3 bases at V and 4 bases at J, with 22 bases between the two ends. This CDR3 region has 17 residues. Germline V gene sequence: CDR1 LNHDA, CDR2 SQIVND (reference sequence).

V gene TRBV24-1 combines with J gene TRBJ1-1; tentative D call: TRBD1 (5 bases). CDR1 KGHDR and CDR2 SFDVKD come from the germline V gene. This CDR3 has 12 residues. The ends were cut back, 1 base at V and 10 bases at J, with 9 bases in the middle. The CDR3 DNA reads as TGTGCCACCAGTGATTTAGGGACGGCAGCTTTCTTT. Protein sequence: CATSDLGTAAFF.

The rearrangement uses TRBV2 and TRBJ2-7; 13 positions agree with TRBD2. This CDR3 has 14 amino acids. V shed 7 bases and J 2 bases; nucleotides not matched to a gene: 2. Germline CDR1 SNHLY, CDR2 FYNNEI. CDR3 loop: CASMGLAGTYEQYF. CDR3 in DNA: TGTGCCAGCATGGGACTAGCGGGAACCTACGAGCAGTACTTC.

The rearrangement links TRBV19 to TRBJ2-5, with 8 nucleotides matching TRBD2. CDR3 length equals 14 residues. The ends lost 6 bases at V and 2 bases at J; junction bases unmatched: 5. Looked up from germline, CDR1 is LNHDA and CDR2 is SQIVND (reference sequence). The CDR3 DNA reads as TGTGCCAGTAGCGGGAGGGTACCTCAAGAGACCCAGTACTTC. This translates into CASSGRVPQETQYF.

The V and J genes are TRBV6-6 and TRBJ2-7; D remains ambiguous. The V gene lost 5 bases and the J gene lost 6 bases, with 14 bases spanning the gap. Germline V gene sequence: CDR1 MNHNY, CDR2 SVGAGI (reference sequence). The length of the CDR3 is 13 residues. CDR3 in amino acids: CASSGPGPGEQYF. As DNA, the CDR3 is TGTGCCAGCAGTGGTCCGGGTCCTGGCGAGCAGTACTTC.

CDR3 nucleotide sequence: TGTGCCAGCAGGGGGGGACCCCCCAAGGGGGAGCTGTTTTTT. Encoded protein: CASRGGPPKGELFF. The V and J genes are TRBV9 and TRBJ2-2; maybe TRBD2 (6 bases). The V and J ends lost 5 bases and 8 bases respectively, with 16 bases between them. From germline, CDR1 is SGDLS and CDR2 YYNGEE. The CDR3 runs to 14 residues. The full variable domain, in which reference TRBV9 and TRBJ2-2 provide the parts outside the CDR3, is DSGVTQTPKHLITATGQRVTLRCSPRSGDLSVYWYQQSLDQGLQFLIQYYNGEERAKGNILERFSAQQFPDLHSELNLSSLELGDSALYFCASRGGPPKGELFFGEGSRLTVL.

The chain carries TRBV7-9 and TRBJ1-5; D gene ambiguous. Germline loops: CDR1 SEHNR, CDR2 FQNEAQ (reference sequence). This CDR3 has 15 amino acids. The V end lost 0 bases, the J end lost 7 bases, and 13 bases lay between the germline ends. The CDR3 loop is CASSLAGVKGQPQHF. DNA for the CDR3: TGTGCCAGCAGCTTAGCCGGGGTGAAGGGACAGCCCCAGCATTTT.

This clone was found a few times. CDR3 in amino acids: CATSRDIPGPSGNTIYF. CDR3 bases: TGTGCCACCAGCAGAGATATCCCGGGGCCTTCTGGAAACACCATATATTTT. The genes are TRBV15 and TRBJ1-3; D is possibly TRBD1 (5 bases). CDR3 length: 17 amino acids. Between the trimmed V and J ends, which lost 0 bases and 1 base, there was a span of 13 bases. Per germline, CDR1 LNHNV and CDR2 YYDKDF (reference sequence).